This is a list of T cell receptor beta chains from one sample in a study of T cells after yellow fever vaccination. TCRdb called the 5' RACE reads again in MiXCR, with one record for every CDR3 protein. This sample carries 40,000 or so distinct CDR3 sequences, 6.8% of them seen once, and the ten largest clones take approximately 15%. This sample comprised CD8+ T cells not binding an NS4B(214-222) dextramer, sorted from PBMCs, obtained 45 days after the yellow fever booster vaccination. The receptors were gathered from a man aged 30-40 years who received the YFV17D yellow fever vaccine. The CDR3 runs from the conserved cysteine through the conserved F or W. Each record gives: clone size, D gene, V gene, J gene, CDR3 protein, CDR3 DNA. D genes are given only for firm matches. The listing skips clone size in some rows; elsewhere it reads once, few, many or a size class.

size: few; D: -; V: TRBV5-1; J: TRBJ2-7; CDR3: CASTRNRGYEQYF; DNA: TGCGCCAGCACCCGGAACCGGGGTTACGAGCAGTACTTC
size: many; D: -; V: TRBV21-1; J: TRBJ1-1; CDR3: CASSEADKPEAFF; DNA: TGTGCCAGCAGCGAAGCGGACAAGCCTGAAGCTTTCTTT
size: many; D: TRBD2; V: TRBV15; J: TRBJ2-3; CDR3: CATSRDGAGATADTQYF; DNA: TGTGCCACCAGCAGAGATGGTGCGGGAGCTACGGCAGATACGCAGTATTTT
size: few; D: TRBD2; V: TRBV7-6; J: TRBJ2-2; CDR3: CASSPSGGDTGELFF; DNA: TGTGCCAGCAGTCCTAGCGGAGGGGACACCGGGGAGCTGTTTTTT
size: many; D: TRBD2; V: TRBV6-1; J: TRBJ2-2; CDR3: CASSEPAGLFGELFF; DNA: TGTGCCAGCAGTGAGCCAGCGGGATTATTCGGGGAGCTGTTTTTT
size: -; D: -; V: TRBV3-1; J: TRBJ2-1; CDR3: CASSQGKFRENEQFF; DNA: TGTGCCAGCAGCCAAGGGAAATTTAGGGAGAATGAGCAGTTCTTC
size: -; D: TRBD2; V: TRBV20-1; J: TRBJ2-2; CDR3: CSAGGGRLAGYTGELFF; DNA: TGCAGTGCTGGGGGGGGGCGGCTAGCGGGATACACCGGGGAGCTGTTTTTT
size: many; D: -; V: TRBV9; J: TRBJ2-7; CDR3: CASSVADSYEQYF; DNA: TGTGCCAGCAGCGTAGCGGACTCCTACGAGCAGTACTTC
size: many; D: -; V: TRBV10-2; J: TRBJ2-5; CDR3: CASSRDYSQETQYF; DNA: TGCGCCAGCAGCCGAGACTATTCACAAGAGACCCAGTACTTC
size: many; D: -; V: TRBV20-1; J: TRBJ2-2; CDR3: CSASPGNTGELFF; DNA: TGCAGTGCGAGCCCAGGGAACACCGGGGAGCTGTTTTTT
size: many; D: TRBD1; V: TRBV5-1; J: TRBJ2-7; CDR3: CASSGPQGTSTYEQYF; DNA: TGCGCCAGCAGCGGGCCACAGGGGACCTCCACCTACGAGCAGTACTTC
size: many; D: -; V: TRBV12-3/TRBV12-4; J: TRBJ1-3; CDR3: CASTPGSSGNTIYF; DNA: TGTGCCAGCACCCCAGGAAGCTCTGGAAACACCATATATTTT
size: many; D: -; V: TRBV7-8; J: TRBJ2-1; CDR3: CASSPQGGGEFF; DNA: TGTGCCAGCAGCCCCCAGGGAGGGGGGGAGTTCTTC
size: many; D: TRBD1; V: TRBV6-2/TRBV6-3; J: TRBJ1-1; CDR3: CATRGETGVTEAFF; DNA: TGTGCCACCAGGGGGGAGACAGGAGTCACTGAAGCTTTCTTT
size: many; D: TRBD2; V: TRBV6-2/TRBV6-3; J: TRBJ2-7; CDR3: CASSYRWDYYYEQYF; DNA: TGTGCCAGCAGTTACAGATGGGACTACTACTACGAGCAGTACTTC
size: few; D: -; V: TRBV28; J: TRBJ2-3; CDR3: CASSFRPTDTQYF; DNA: TGTGCCAGCAGTTTTCGGCCCACAGATACGCAGTATTTT
size: many; D: TRBD1; V: TRBV29-1; J: TRBJ2-7; CDR3: CSVPGTGVFEQYF; DNA: TGCAGCGTTCCCGGGACAGGGGTTTTCGAGCAGTACTTC
size: few; D: -; V: TRBV3-1; J: TRBJ2-2; CDR3: CASSQYSSNTGELFF; DNA: TGTGCCAGCAGCCAATACTCCTCGAACACCGGGGAGCTGTTTTTT
size: -; D: TRBD2; V: TRBV28; J: TRBJ2-1; CDR3: CASGLAGINEQFF; DNA: TGTGCCAGCGGACTAGCGGGCATCAATGAGCAGTTCTTC
size: few; D: -; V: TRBV24-1; J: TRBJ2-2; CDR3: CATSDNRELFF; DNA: TGTGCCACCAGTGACAACCGGGAGCTGTTTTTT
size: -; D: -; V: TRBV20-1; J: TRBJ2-7; CDR3: CSAQAGESYEQYF; DNA: TGCAGTGCCCAGGCCGGCGAATCCTACGAGCAGTACTTC
size: many; D: -; V: TRBV23-1; J: TRBJ2-3; CDR3: CASSQHRDSQRFEDTQYF; DNA: TGCGCCAGCAGTCAACATCGCGACTCACAGCGGTTTGAGGATACGCAGTATTTT
size: many; D: -; V: TRBV27; J: TRBJ1-2; CDR3: CASSFDPLYGYTF; DNA: TGTGCCAGCAGTTTCGATCCTCTCTATGGCTACACCTTC
size: many; D: TRBD2; V: TRBV6-1; J: TRBJ2-2; CDR3: CASRGTSGGTGELFF; DNA: TGTGCCAGCAGGGGGACTAGCGGGGGCACCGGGGAGCTGTTTTTT
size: many; D: -; V: TRBV12-3/TRBV12-4; J: TRBJ2-1; CDR3: CASSLLIPSYNEQFF; DNA: TGTGCCAGCAGTTTATTGATTCCCTCCTACAATGAGCAGTTCTTC
size: many; D: -; V: TRBV12-3/TRBV12-4; J: TRBJ2-7; CDR3: CASSLGGLKREQYF; DNA: TGTGCCAGCAGTTTGGGCGGACTTAAGCGCGAGCAGTACTTC
size: many; D: -; V: TRBV7-8; J: TRBJ1-1; CDR3: CASSLAQYTGFNTEAFF; DNA: TGTGCCAGCAGCTTAGCACAATACACAGGGTTCAACACTGAAGCTTTCTTT
size: many; D: -; V: TRBV7-9; J: TRBJ2-1; CDR3: CASSWNGDTFDEQFF; DNA: TGTGCCAGCAGCTGGAATGGGGACACCTTCGATGAGCAGTTCTTC
size: many; D: -; V: TRBV11-2; J: TRBJ2-7; CDR3: CASSLGVTLYEQYF; DNA: TGTGCCAGCAGCTTAGGTGTCACATTATACGAGCAGTACTTC
size: many; D: -; V: TRBV14; J: TRBJ2-5; CDR3: CASSQAGAQYF; DNA: TGTGCCAGCAGCCAAGCGGGGGCCCAGTACTTC
size: many; D: TRBD2; V: TRBV3-1; J: TRBJ2-7; CDR3: CASSLGPGLALSYEQYF; DNA: TGTGCCAGCAGCCTCGGCCCCGGACTAGCGCTATCCTACGAGCAGTACTTC
size: many; D: TRBD2; V: TRBV6-2/TRBV6-3; J: TRBJ2-1; CDR3: CASWTSGSHEQFF; DNA: TGTGCCAGCTGGACTAGCGGGAGTCATGAGCAGTTCTTC
size: many; D: -; V: TRBV19; J: TRBJ2-7; CDR3: CASSMDGSSYEQYF; DNA: TGTGCCAGTAGTATGGATGGCAGCTCCTACGAGCAGTACTTC
size: many; D: -; V: TRBV12-3/TRBV12-4; J: TRBJ2-5; CDR3: CASRGAGQETQYF; DNA: TGTGCCAGCAGGGGGGCAGGCCAAGAGACCCAGTACTTC
size: few; D: TRBD2; V: TRBV3-1; J: TRBJ2-1; CDR3: CASSQNPGGMGLVGNEQFF; DNA: TGTGCCAGCAGCCAAAACCCGGGGGGGATGGGACTAGTAGGCAATGAGCAGTTCTTC
size: many; D: -; V: TRBV6-6; J: TRBJ2-2; CDR3: CASSYFRSGELFF; DNA: TGTGCCAGCAGTTACTTCCGATCCGGGGAGCTGTTTTTT
size: many; D: -; V: TRBV6-5; J: TRBJ2-1; CDR3: CASSYVPNYNEQFF; DNA: TGTGCCAGCAGTTACGTCCCCAACTACAATGAGCAGTTCTTC
size: many; D: -; V: TRBV10-3; J: TRBJ2-1; CDR3: CAISPGTSGYNEQFF; DNA: TGTGCCATCAGCCCCGGGACAAGCGGGTACAATGAGCAGTTCTTC
size: many; D: TRBD2; V: TRBV6-5; J: TRBJ2-3; CDR3: CASSWSGTTDTQYF; DNA: TGTGCCAGCAGTTGGAGCGGGACGACAGATACGCAGTATTTT
size: -; D: -; V: TRBV30; J: TRBJ2-1; CDR3: CAWSPVGDEQFF; DNA: TGTGCCTGGAGTCCGGTAGGGGATGAGCAGTTCTTC
size: many; D: -; V: TRBV12-3/TRBV12-4; J: TRBJ1-1; CDR3: CASSPGVNTEAFF; DNA: TGTGCCAGCAGCCCAGGGGTGAACACTGAAGCTTTCTTT
size: many; D: TRBD1; V: TRBV20-1; J: TRBJ2-7; CDR3: CSARDREAYEQYF; DNA: TGCAGTGCTAGGGACAGGGAGGCCTACGAGCAGTACTTC
size: -; D: TRBD2; V: TRBV6-1; J: TRBJ2-4; CDR3: CASNGRGTKNIQYF; DNA: TGTGCCAGCAACGGGAGGGGAACCAAAAACATTCAGTACTTC
size: few; D: -; V: TRBV9; J: TRBJ2-3; CDR3: CASSALADTQYF; DNA: TGTGCCAGCAGCGCCCTAGCTGATACGCAGTATTTT
size: many; D: TRBD2; V: TRBV12-3/TRBV12-4; J: TRBJ2-1; CDR3: CASFPGGVNEQFF; DNA: TGTGCCAGCTTCCCCGGGGGGGTCAATGAGCAGTTCTTC
size: -; D: -; V: TRBV6-5; J: TRBJ2-7; CDR3: CASSYSNQLSYEQYF; DNA: TGTGCCAGCAGTTACTCGAATCAGCTTTCCTACGAGCAGTACTTC